The 21 T cell receptor beta chains listed next were all sequenced from one sample in a study of T and B cells in COVID-19 patients. TRB rearrangements were amplified by multiplex PCR with BIOMED2 TRB-A/B primers. In TCRdb, the multiplex PCR reads were re-called with MiXCR into one record per CDR3 protein. The table includes 20,000 to 25,000 distinct CDR3 sequences, about 30% detected once. TRB was amplified from about 260-540 ng of blood genomic DNA. The specimen sequenced was blood. These receptors originate from a human donor who had recovered from COVID-19.

The genes are TRBV7-9 and TRBJ1-2, with 7 bases lining up with TRBD1. V lost 4 bases to trimming and J lost 4 bases; unmatched junction nucleotides: 12. Germline V CDR1 and CDR2: SEHNR, FQNEAQ (reference sequence). This CDR3 is built from 16 residues. The CDR3 DNA reads TGTGCCAGCAGCTGGCCGGAAAACAGGGGCGTCTATGGCTACACCTTC. As protein: CASSWPENRGVYGYTF.

The sample holds a few counts of this clonotype. A much larger clone differs by one base, so this may be a read error. This chain uses TRBV12-3 or TRBV12-4 with TRBJ2-2, with 7 bases matching TRBD1. The CDR3 runs 14 residues. Trimming removed 0 bases from V and 5 bases from J; junction bases left unmatched: 0. CDR3 nucleotides: TGTGCCAGCAGTTTAGCGGACAGGACCGGGGAGCTGTTTTTT. Amino acid sequence: CASSLADRTGELFF.

About this clonotype: Since a much larger clone is just one base distant, this may be a read error. The rearrangement links TRBV27 to TRBJ1-2; tentative D call: TRBD1 (6 bases). CDR1 and CDR2 from the germline V gene are MNHEY and SMNVEV (reference sequence). The V gene lost 4 bases and the J gene lost 6 bases, with 15 bases spanning the gap. The CDR3 extends over 14 amino acids. CDR3 loop: CASSSYRELDGYTF. The DNA of the CDR3 is TGTGCCAGCAGTTCCTACAGGGAGCTCGATGGCTACACCTTC.

This clonotype was observed a handful of times. The chain is built from TRBV11-1 and TRBJ1-1; 7 positions match TRBD1. Germline lookup yields CDR1 SGHAT and CDR2 FQDESV (reference sequence). The CDR3 is made up of 16 amino acids. The J segment lost 1 base and the V segment lost 2 bases, leaving 7 bases of the junction unmatched. CDR3 sequence: CASSLRWGQSNTEAFF. The CDR3 nucleotides read TGTGCCAGCAGCTTAAGGTGGGGACAGTCGAACACTGAAGCTTTCTTT.

This rearrangement joins TRBV5-1 to TRBJ2-7; no clear D gene. Germline V gene lookup returns CDR1 SGHRS and CDR2 YFSETQ. The CDR3 sequence is 11 residues long. Trimming pared 0 bases from V and 5 bases from J, leaving 3 bases between. The CDR3 sequence is CASSLDHEQYF. Here the CDR3 DNA reads TGCGCCAGCAGCTTGGATCACGAGCAGTACTTC.

In this sample, this clonotype turned up a few times. The chain carries TRBV6-5 and TRBJ2-7; D is uncertain. The length of the CDR3 is 16 residues. The germline gives CDR1 MNHEY, CDR2 SVGAGI. The V end lost 5 bases, the J end lost 0 bases, and 17 bases lay between the germline ends. DNA of the CDR3: TGTGCCAGCAGTGATTATGGGCACCAGGTCTCCTACGAGCAGTACTTC. It translates to CASSDYGHQVSYEQYF.

This clonotype appeared a few times. V usage is TRBV27 and J usage is TRBJ2-1; D remains ambiguous. Germline CDR1 MNHEY, CDR2 SMNVEV (reference sequence). The V and J ends lost 1 base and 6 bases respectively, with 25 bases between them. The CDR3 contains 19 residues. CDR3 coding DNA: TGTGCCAGCAGTTTATTCGATGGTAATTATCAAACCTATCCCAATGAGCAGTTCTTC. This sequence encodes CASSLFDGNYQTYPNEQFF.

The chain carries TRBV5-6 and TRBJ2-7, with D maybe TRBD1 (5 bases). This CDR3 region has 13 residues. Trimming took 1 base from V and 4 from J, leaving 9 bases between them. The germline V gene encodes CDR1 SGHDT and CDR2 YYEEEE. The CDR3 nucleotides read TGTGCCAGCAGCTTGAACAGGAATTACGAGCAGTACTTC. This gives the protein CASSLNRNYEQYF.

In its sample, this clonotype was seen a few times. The genes are TRBV11-3 and TRBJ1-2, with a tentative D call TRBD1 (5 bases). This CDR3 is 13 amino acids long. The germline V gene has CDR1 SGHNT and CDR2 YENEEA. Trimming removed 1 base from V and 6 bases from J, with 9 bases in between. For the CDR3, the DNA is TGTGCCAGCAGCTTAGCAGGGTTTAATGGCTACACCTTC. It specifies CASSLAGFNGYTF.

The chain links TRBV11-3 to TRBJ2-2; 15 nucleotides align to TRBD2. Germline CDR1 and CDR2: SGHNT and YENEEA. This CDR3 is built from 18 residues. Trimming at V came to 1 base and at J to 4 bases, leaving 4 bases not matched to a gene. The CDR3 DNA reads as TGTGCCAGCAGCTTAGTAGGGACTAGCGGGGGGAGCACCGGGGAGCTGTTTTTT. Translation gives CASSLVGTSGGSTGELFF. The complete variable domain, with remaining parts taken from reference TRBV11-3 and TRBJ2-2, reads EAGVVQSPRYKIIEKKQPVAFWCNPISGHNTLYWYLQNLGQGPELLIRYENEEAVDDSQLPKDRFSAERLKGVDSTLKIQPAELGDSAVYLCASSLVGTSGGSTGELFFGEGSRLTVL.

The chain is built from TRBV11-3 and TRBJ1-6, with TRBD1 identical over 8 bases. The CDR3 covers 14 residues. J was trimmed by 10 bases and V by 2 bases; bases with no gene match: 4. The V gene's germline CDR1 is SGHNT and CDR2 YENEEA. The chain's CDR3 is CASSLSRTGSPLHF. The CDR3 DNA follows: TGTGCCAGCAGCTTAAGCAGGACAGGGTCACCCCTCCACTTT.

The V call is TRBV5-5, the J call TRBJ2-7, with 12 bases lining up with TRBD1. The V gene end was trimmed by 4 bases and the J gene end by 7 bases; junction bases not matched to a gene: 18. Germline V CDR1 and CDR2: SGHKS, YYEKEE (reference sequence). This CDR3 has 18 residues. The CDR3 is CASSPPKTGTGGLEEQYF. The CDR3 nucleotides read TGTGCCAGCAGCCCACCCAAAACCGGGACAGGGGGCTTGGAAGAGCAGTACTTC.

This clonotype was found a few times. The rearrangement joins TRBV5-4 to TRBJ1-2; possible D gene TRBD1, 6 bases. Trimming removed 5 bases from V and 6 bases from J, with 14 bases in between. Germline loops: CDR1 SGHNT, CDR2 YYREEE (reference sequence). This CDR3 contains 13 residues. The CDR3 reads CASSWWGANGYTF. DNA for the CDR3: TGTGCCAGCAGTTGGTGGGGGGCAAATGGCTACACCTTC.

The V call is TRBV10-2, the J call TRBJ2-7; D is ambiguous. V shed 2 bases and J shed 9 bases, with 20 bases lying between them. The germline V gene encodes CDR1 WSHSY and CDR2 SAAADI. The CDR3 consists of 15 residues. CDR3 sequence (DNA): TGCGCCAGCAGTGAGATGGGCCAAACCTACGATGGGCAGTACTTC. This translates into CASSEMGQTYDGQYF.

This clonotype was recorded many times. The rearrangement links TRBV30 to TRBJ2-2, with D perhaps TRBD2 (5 bases). The germline V gene encodes CDR1 GTSNPN and CDR2 SVGIG (reference sequence). The CDR3 has 11 amino acids. V was pared by 8 bases and J by 4 bases, with 8 bases between. As DNA, the CDR3 is TGTGCCCGGGGTGGCACCGGGGAGCTGTTTTTT. This translates into CARGGTGELFF.

The V call is TRBV11-3, the J call TRBJ1-2; 7 bases map to TRBD1. CDR1 and CDR2 (germline): SGHNT, YENEEA. V lost 5 bases to trimming and J lost 8 bases; unmatched junction nucleotides: 20. There are 17 residues in the CDR3. The CDR3 protein is CASSALDRPLLFKGYTF. The DNA for the CDR3 is TGTGCCAGCAGCGCGTTGGACAGGCCATTGCTATTTAAAGGCTACACCTTC.

The J gene is TRBJ1-4, the V gene TRBV6-1, with D possibly being TRBD1 (6 bases). The CDR3 is 14 amino acids. Germline loops: CDR1 MNHNS, CDR2 SASEGT. Trimming stripped 7 bases from V and 4 bases from J, with 13 bases between. This CDR3 reads CASKLDRRNEKLFF. The CDR3 DNA is TGTGCCAGCAAGTTGGACAGACGTAATGAAAAACTGTTTTTT.

This clonotype is categorized as medium-sized. V gene TRBV27 combines with J gene TRBJ2-7; D call uncertain. V lost 5 bases to trimming and J lost 4 bases, with 9 bases between them. CDR3 length: 12 amino acids. The germline CDR1 and CDR2 sequences are MNHEY and SMNVEV (reference sequence). The CDR3 region has the DNA TGTGCCAGCAGTCCGGAAGGATACGAGCAGTACTTC. This encodes CASSPEGYEQYF.

By share, this clonotype counts as medium-sized. The CDR3 bases are TGTGCCAGCAGCTTATCCCGGGCCACCTTGGGCGAGCAGTACTTC. Protein: CASSLSRATLGEQYF. The J gene is TRBJ2-7, the V gene TRBV11-3; D is unresolved. Trimming shortened V by 2 bases and J by 6 bases, and 17 bases separated the two germline ends. In germline, CDR1 is SGHNT, CDR2 YENEEA. CDR3 length: 15 residues. The full variable domain, its missing parts supplied by reference TRBV11-3 and TRBJ2-7, is EAGVVQSPRYKIIEKKQPVAFWCNPISGHNTLYWYLQNLGQGPELLIRYENEEAVDDSQLPKDRFSAERLKGVDSTLKIQPAELGDSAVYLCASSLSRATLGEQYFGPGTRLTVT.

The chain is built from TRBV7-9 and TRBJ1-5; the match to TRBD1 covers 8 bases. CDR1 and CDR2 (germline): SEHNR, FQNEAQ (reference sequence). This CDR3 is built from 14 residues. Losses at the gene ends were 3 bases for V and 2 bases for J; bases not matched to a gene: 0. The CDR3 DNA reads as TGTGCCAGCAGCTTGGACAGGGGCAATCAGCCCCAGCATTTT. Its protein is CASSLDRGNQPQHF.

The chain is built from TRBV27 and TRBJ1-6, with a tentative D call TRBD1 (6 bases). Trimming stripped 6 bases from V and 10 bases from J, with 13 bases between. The CDR3 extends over 13 amino acids. Per germline, CDR1 MNHEY and CDR2 SMNVEV (reference sequence). CDR3: CASSPNRESPLHF. In DNA, the CDR3 is TGTGCCAGCAGCCCGAACAGGGAATCACCCCTCCACTTT.